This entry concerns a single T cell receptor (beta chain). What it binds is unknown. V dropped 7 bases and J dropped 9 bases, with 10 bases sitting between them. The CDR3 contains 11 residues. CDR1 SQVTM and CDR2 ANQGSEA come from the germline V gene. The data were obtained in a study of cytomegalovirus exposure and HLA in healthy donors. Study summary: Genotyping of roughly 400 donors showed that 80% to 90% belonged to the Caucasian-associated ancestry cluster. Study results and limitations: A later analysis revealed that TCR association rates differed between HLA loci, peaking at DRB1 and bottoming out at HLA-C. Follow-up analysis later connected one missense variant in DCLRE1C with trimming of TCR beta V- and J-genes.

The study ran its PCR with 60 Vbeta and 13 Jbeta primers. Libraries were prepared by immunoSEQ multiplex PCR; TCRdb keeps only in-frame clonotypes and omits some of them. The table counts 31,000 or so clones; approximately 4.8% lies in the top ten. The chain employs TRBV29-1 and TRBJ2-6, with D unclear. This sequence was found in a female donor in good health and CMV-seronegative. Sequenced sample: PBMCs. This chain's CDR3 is CSASEVNVLTF. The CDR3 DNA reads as TGCAGCGCTTCAGAAGTCAACGTCCTGACTTTC.